This T cell receptor (beta chain) was retrieved from a study of response to subunit inactivated influenza vaccine. A single record per CDR3 protein comes from TCRdb applying MiXCR to the RT-PCR reads. This sample has 650,000 to 700,000 distinct CDR3 sequences; more than 15% occur once, and the top ten carry roughly 11%. This clonotype was picked up many times. This receptor was identified in a man aged 45-65 years who received an inactivated influenza vaccine. The material was PBMCs from blood, obtained less than 13 days after vaccination.

The CDR3 here is CASSLGTTRNQPQHF. CDR3 in DNA: TGTGCCAGCAGCTTAGGGACTACTCGAAATCAGCCCCAGCATTTT. This chain uses TRBV7-2 with TRBJ1-5, with no clear D. Germline CDR1 reads SGHTA; CDR2 reads FQGNSA. This CDR3 spans 15 amino acids. Trimming removed 1 base from V and 4 bases from J, with 11 bases in between.